This is a list of T cell receptor beta chains from one sample in a study of T cells in Graves' hyperthyroidism and ophthalmopathy. TCRdb passed the multiplex PCR reads through MiXCR, listing each CDR3 protein once. The sample consists of 500,000 to 750,000 distinct CDR3 sequences, around 42% of them appearing once. The specimen was peripheral blood or thyroid tissue (not recorded which). The receptors were gathered from a young woman with Graves' hyperthyroidism. The CDR3 runs from the conserved cysteine through the conserved F or W. The D gene is left open where the match is weak. Clone size, where shown, is once, few, many, or a class for clones that have expanded.

cdr3_nt cdr3_aa clone_size j_call d_call v_call
TGCGCCAGCAGCGTAGCCGGGGCCACTGAAGCTTTCTTT CASSVAGATEAFF many TRBJ1-1 - TRBV5-1
TGCAGCTTGGTTCCAGGGAAGAATCAGCCCCAGCATTTT CSLVPGKNQPQHF - TRBJ1-5 - TRBV29-1
TGTGCCAGCAGCTATTCTAGGACAGGGAAATTCTCCTACGAGCAGTACTTC CASSYSRTGKFSYEQYF many TRBJ2-7 TRBD1 TRBV7-9
TGTGCCAGCAGACTATCTAGGTTCTCAACTAATGAAAAACTGTTTTTT CASRLSRFSTNEKLFF many TRBJ1-4 - TRBV2
TGTGCCACCAGCAGCGCGCAACAGGGCTATGAAAAACTGTTTTTT CATSSAQQGYEKLFF - TRBJ1-4 - TRBV15
TGTGCCACCAGCGCGGGGACTAACGGGAGGGAAGGCGAGCAGTTCTTC CATSAGTNGREGEQFF once TRBJ2-1 TRBD2 TRBV24-1
TGCAGTGCTAGAGATCAGGGCGGGAGGGCCGGTTATGCCGGGGAGCTGTTTTTT CSARDQGGRAGYAGELFF - TRBJ2-2 TRBD2 TRBV20-1
TGTGCCAGCAGTGGGACTAGCGGAGCCATCAATGAGCAGTTCTTC CASSGTSGAINEQFF few TRBJ2-1 TRBD2 TRBV2
TGTGCCAGCAGTGAACTTAGCATAGCGGAGCTTTCCTACGAGCAGTACTTC CASSELSIAELSYEQYF many TRBJ2-7 - TRBV2
TGTGCCAGCAGTTACGGGGGGGGGCTCGATCAGCCCCAGCATTTT CASSYGGGLDQPQHF many TRBJ1-5 - TRBV6-5
TGTGCCAGCTCAGCTGACAGAAAAGAGACCCAGTACTTC CASSADRKETQYF few TRBJ2-5 - TRBV18
TGTGCCAGCAGTTTAATGCAGGGGAGGACTGAAGCTTTCTTT CASSLMQGRTEAFF - TRBJ1-1 - TRBV27
TGTGCCAGCAGCGTAGCTACTAGAAGAGCCGGGGAGCTGTTTTTT CASSVATRRAGELFF - TRBJ2-2 - TRBV9
TGTGCCAGCACCACGGTGGGTAATCGAGAGACCCAGTACTTC CASTTVGNRETQYF many TRBJ2-5 - TRBV5-5
TGTGCCAGCAGCTTAGCGGTACTAGCGGGATACGAGCAGTACTTC CASSLAVLAGYEQYF many TRBJ2-7 TRBD2 TRBV7-2
TGTGCCAGCAGTGCTATTCTAGGACAGGGTCACCGCCAGCCCCAGCATTTT CASSAILGQGHRQPQHF - TRBJ1-5 TRBD1 TRBV6-1
TGTGCCAGCAGCGATTGGACTAGCGGGAGAAGGGGAGAGACCCAGTACTTC CASSDWTSGRRGETQYF once TRBJ2-5 TRBD2 TRBV7-9
TGTGCCACCAGCAGAGGCGGGGGGGTTGTGAACACCATATATTTT CATSRGGGVVNTIYF - TRBJ1-3 - TRBV15
TGTGCCAGCAGCTCAATGTTGAATGAAAAACTGTTTTTT CASSSMLNEKLFF - TRBJ1-4 - TRBV28
TGCAGTGCTGCCTCTTCCGGGAGCTCCTACGGGCAGTACTTT CSAASSGSSYGQYF - TRBJ2-7 - TRBV20-1
TGCAGCGTTGAAAGATGGGGCCTGGTTGGAAACACCATATATTTT CSVERWGLVGNTIYF many TRBJ1-3 - TRBV29-1
TGTGCCAGCAGTGGACAGGACACGTACTACGAGCAGTACTTC CASSGQDTYYEQYF - TRBJ2-7 - TRBV2
TGCGCCAGCAGCCAAGAAGAAGGGGGGGACACTGAAGCTTTCTTT CASSQEEGGDTEAFF few TRBJ1-1 - TRBV4-3
TGTGCCCTCAAGGGGGACGGCCCAAACGGCTACACCTTC CALKGDGPNGYTF - TRBJ1-2 - TRBV10-3
TGCAGCGTTGGTGGTGGCGGGAGAGGTTCCTACGAGCATTTT CSVGGGGRGSYEHF - TRBJ1-5 - TRBV29-1
TGTGCCAGCACCTCATTTCAGGGGCTCGCCGAGCCCCAGTACTTC CASTSFQGLAEPQYF many TRBJ2-5 - TRBV6-5
TGTGCCAGCAGCCCGAAGTGGGGGGCGTCCGAAGCTTTCTTT CASSPKWGASEAFF many TRBJ1-1 - TRBV7-2
TGTGCCAGCAAGGACGCGGACCGGGACTACTACGAGCAGTACTTC CASKDADRDYYEQYF - TRBJ2-7 TRBD2 TRBV2
TGTGCCAGCAGCCTGACAGGGACGCCCCCCTGGGGCTACACCTTC CASSLTGTPPWGYTF many TRBJ1-2 TRBD1 TRBV7-6
TGCAGCGTTGAAGATGGGGGACAACTGTTAGCTTTCTTT CSVEDGGQLLAFF once TRBJ1-1 - TRBV29-1
TGCAGCGCCCGGCCTGGGGGCAATGAGCAGTTCTTCCAAGAGACCCAGTACTTC CSARPGGNEQFFQETQYF - TRBJ2-5 - TRBV29-1
TGCAGCGTTGAGGGAATCACTGAAGCTTTCTTT CSVEGITEAFF - TRBJ1-1 - TRBV29-1
TGTGCCAGCAGTCCTGGGGGACTAGCGATCGGGGAGACCCAGTACTTC CASSPGGLAIGETQYF - TRBJ2-5 TRBD2 TRBV27
TGCAGCGTTGAACCCGGGACAACTAACTATGGCTACACCTTC CSVEPGTTNYGYTF - TRBJ1-2 - TRBV29-1
TGCAGCGTTGGCGGGACAGGGGGCAGCATGAACACTGAAGCTTTCTTT CSVGGTGGSMNTEAFF many TRBJ1-1 TRBD1 TRBV29-1
TGTGCCAGCAGCAACCGGGACGTTGAGCAGTTCTTC CASSNRDVEQFF - TRBJ2-1 - TRBV7-9
TGTGCCAGCAGCTCCATCCTCGGGGAGCTGTTTTTT CASSSILGELFF many TRBJ2-2 - TRBV27
TGTGCCAGCAGCGTAGGCCCAGGGACTAGCGGGAAGGGGGTCCGTGAGACCCAGCATTTT CASSVGPGTSGKGVRETQHF - TRBJ1-5 - TRBV9
TGCAGCGTTGACGCGGGAGGCTACACCTTC CSVDAGGYTF - TRBJ1-2 - TRBV29-1
TGTGCCAGCAAGTTGAGGGCCACTCCGAATCAGCCCCAGCATTTT CASKLRATPNQPQHF - TRBJ1-5 - TRBV2
TGTGCCACCCGAATATCGACAGGGGGTAATTCACCCCTCCACTTT CATRISTGGNSPLHF - TRBJ1-6 TRBD1 TRBV7-2
TGTGCCAGCAGCCTGACAGGCACAGGGAGAAGTTACGGCAATCAGCCCCAGCATTTT CASSLTGTGRSYGNQPQHF many TRBJ1-5 - TRBV7-8
TGTGCCAGCAGCTTGGCCAACAGGGGCGGCTACACCATATATTTT CASSLANRGGYTIYF once TRBJ1-3 TRBD1 TRBV7-2
TGCAGCGTTGTTGAACGCGGGACAGGGTTGGGGACTGAAGCTTTCTTT CSVVERGTGLGTEAFF many TRBJ1-1 TRBD1 TRBV29-1
TGTGCCAGCAGTGCCGACAGGGGGGAGTCCGGGGAGCCGTTTTTT CASSADRGESGEPFF - TRBJ2-2 TRBD1 TRBV7-3
TGCGCCAGCAGCTTTGGCGGAGGCCTCGACTATGGCTACACCTTC CASSFGGGLDYGYTF - TRBJ1-2 - TRBV5-1
TGCAGCAGTCCGAACCATAACCGGGGGGAGACCCAGTACTTC CSSPNHNRGETQYF - TRBJ2-5 - TRBV29-1
TGTGCCAGCAGCTTAGCACGGGAGAGTAATTCACCCCTCCACTTT CASSLARESNSPLHF few TRBJ1-6 - TRBV7-2
TGTGCCAGCAGTGACCCTGGACACTTGAACACTGAAGCTTTCTTT CASSDPGHLNTEAFF - TRBJ1-1 - TRBV2
TGTGCCAGCAGTGGGGGACAAAATAACCCGGATGAGCAGTTCTTC CASSGGQNNPDEQFF - TRBJ2-1 - TRBV2
TGTGCCAGCAGCTTAGCGGTGCTAGGGGAGCTGTTTTTT CASSLAVLGELFF many TRBJ2-2 - TRBV7-2
TGTGCCAGCAGCTCTCGGACTAGCGGGGGCACAGATACGCAGTATTTT CASSSRTSGGTDTQYF many TRBJ2-3 TRBD2 TRBV5-8
TGTGCCTGGAGCTCGGGCAGCTCCTACGAGCAGTACTTC CAWSSGSSYEQYF - TRBJ2-7 - TRBV30
TGTGCCAGCAGTTACGGAAAGCGGGATTGGAACGAGCAGTACTTC CASSYGKRDWNEQYF few TRBJ2-7 TRBD2 TRBV6-6
TGTGCCAGCAGGCAAATGCAGGGTGGCGGCTACACCTTC CASRQMQGGGYTF many TRBJ1-2 - TRBV2
TGCAGTGCTATAGCGGGAGTACAAGAGACCCAGTACTTC CSAIAGVQETQYF - TRBJ2-5 TRBD2 TRBV20-1